This TCR beta chain was captured in a study of blood T cell repertoires in COVID-19. The protocol was immunoSEQ multiplex PCR, while the TCRdb copy is restricted to in-frame clones and leaves out a portion. The sample yields about 300,000 clones, just over 85% seen once. Across 24 US areas, participants ranged in age from 18 to 89 years. The CDR3 length is 14 residues. V dropped 5 bases and J dropped 5; count of bases not matched to a gene: 3. Germline CDR1 and CDR2: MNHEY and SVGAGI. Sequenced input: PBMCs or T cells enriched from blood (not recorded which). The chain is built from TRBV6-5 and TRBJ2-2; the match to TRBD1 covers 9 bases. This TCR was recovered from a man between 25 and 39 years old who had recovered from COVID-19. CDR3 bases: TGTGCCAGCAGTCGACAGGGGGTTACCGGGGAGCTGTTTTTT. This codes for CASSRQGVTGELFF.